This TCR beta chain was identified during a study of T-cell memory formation after mild COVID-19. CDR1 ENHRY and CDR2 SYGVKD come from the germline V gene. This CDR3 contains 15 residues. V was shortened by 7 bases and J by 3 bases, with 18 bases between the two germline ends. This clonotype came up a few times. TCRdb reprocessed the 5' RACE reads via MiXCR and lists one record per CDR3 protein. The sample has approximately 250,000 distinct CDR3 sequences, under 20% seen once; the top ten hold about a fifth. Source material: PBMCs or a T cell subset sorted from them (not recorded which). V gene TRBV10-3 combines with J gene TRBJ1-1; D is uncertain. This receptor was taken from a man in his late teens or twenties who had mild COVID-19 (a few samples of this study predate the infection). Cell type and time point are not known. CDR3 nucleotides: TGTGCCATCATAGCCTCTGGTGGCAGTGACACTGAAGCTTTCTTT. It is translated as CAIIASGGSDTEAFF.